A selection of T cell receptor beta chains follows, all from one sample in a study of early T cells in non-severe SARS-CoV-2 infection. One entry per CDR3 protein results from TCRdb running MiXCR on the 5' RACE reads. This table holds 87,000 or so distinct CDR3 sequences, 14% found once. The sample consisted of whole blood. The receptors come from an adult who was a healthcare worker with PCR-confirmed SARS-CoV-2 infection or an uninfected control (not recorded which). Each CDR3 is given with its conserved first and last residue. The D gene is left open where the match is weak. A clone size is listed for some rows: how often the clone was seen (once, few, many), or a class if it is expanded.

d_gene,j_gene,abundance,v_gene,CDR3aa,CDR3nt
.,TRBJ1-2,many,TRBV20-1,CSATGSPYYGYTF,TGCAGTGCTACAGGGTCCCCTTACTATGGCTACACCTTC
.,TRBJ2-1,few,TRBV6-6,CASTKLWDQFF,TGTGCCAGCACCAAGTTGTGGGATCAATTCTTC
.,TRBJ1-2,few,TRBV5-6,CASSRRLAVNYGYTF,TGTGCCAGCAGCCGCCGTCTTGCGGTTAACTATGGCTACACCTTC
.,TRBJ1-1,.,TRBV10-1,CASSDGLWGADTEAFF,TGCGCCAGCAGTGACGGACTATGGGGGGCGGACACTGAAGCTTTCTTT
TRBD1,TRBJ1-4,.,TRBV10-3,CAISDPGQGATNEKLFF,TGTGCCATCAGTGACCCGGGACAGGGGGCAACTAATGAAAAACTGTTTTTT
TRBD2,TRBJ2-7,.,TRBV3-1,CASSQGWSGGAYEQYF,TGTGCCAGCAGCCAAGGTTGGAGCGGGGGGGCGTACGAGCAGTACTTC
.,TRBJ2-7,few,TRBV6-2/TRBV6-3,CASSWKGYSYEQYF,TGTGCCAGCAGTTGGAAGGGTTATTCCTACGAGCAGTACTTC
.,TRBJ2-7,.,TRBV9,CASSPQSGLGEQYF,TGTGCCAGCAGCCCCCAGTCAGGTCTCGGCGAGCAGTACTTC
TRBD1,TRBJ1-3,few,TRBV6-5,CASSWGTGGSGNTIYF,TGTGCCAGCAGTTGGGGGACAGGGGGCTCTGGAAACACCATATATTTT
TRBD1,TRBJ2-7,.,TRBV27,CASSLGQGVFGEQYF,TGTGCCAGCAGTTTGGGACAGGGGGTCTTTGGAGAGCAGTACTTC
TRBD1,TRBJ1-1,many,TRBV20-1,CSARGDRGRFEAFF,TGCAGTGCTAGGGGGGACAGGGGGCGCTTTGAAGCTTTCTTT
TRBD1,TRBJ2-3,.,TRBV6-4,CASSEIPSAGGTDTQYF,TGTGCCAGCAGTGAGATCCCCAGCGCAGGGGGAACAGATACGCAGTATTTT
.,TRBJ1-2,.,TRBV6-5,CASSSSGQLANYGYTF,TGTGCCAGCAGCTCTTCTGGACAGTTGGCTAACTATGGCTACACCTTC
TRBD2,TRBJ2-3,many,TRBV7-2,CASSFPGLAGDTDTQYF,TGTGCCAGCAGCTTCCCCGGACTAGCGGGGGACACAGATACGCAGTATTTT
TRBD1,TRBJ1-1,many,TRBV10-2,CASRVDRVVSEAFF,TGCGCCAGCAGAGTTGACAGGGTGGTATCTGAAGCTTTCTTT
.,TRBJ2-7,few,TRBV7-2,CASSLVTYEQYF,TGTGCCAGCAGCCTAGTCACCTACGAGCAGTACTTC
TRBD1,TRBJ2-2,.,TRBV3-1,CASSLNPGQGASGELFF,TGTGCCAGCAGCCTCAACCCGGGACAGGGGGCGAGCGGGGAGCTGTTTTTT
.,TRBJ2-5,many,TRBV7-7,CASSRDRVETQYF,TGTGCTAGCAGCCGGGACCGTGTAGAGACCCAGTACTTC
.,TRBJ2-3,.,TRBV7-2,CASSLRGVVGDTQYF,TGTGCCAGCAGCTTGAGAGGGGTCGTGGGAGATACGCAGTATTTT
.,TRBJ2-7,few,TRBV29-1,CSVRAVSAYEQYF,TGCAGCGTTAGGGCGGTCTCGGCCTACGAGCAGTACTTC
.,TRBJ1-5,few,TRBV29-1,CPGGQPQHF,TGCCCAGGTGGCCAGCCCCAGCATTTT
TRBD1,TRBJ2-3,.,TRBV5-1,CASSLQGASTDTQYF,TGCGCCAGCAGCTTACAGGGGGCTAGCACAGATACGCAGTATTTT
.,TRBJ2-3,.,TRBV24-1,CATSDTTDTQYF,TGTGCCACCAGTGATACCACAGATACGCAGTATTTT
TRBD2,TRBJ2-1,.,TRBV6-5,CASGRLAGNEQFF,TGTGCCAGCGGGAGACTAGCGGGTAATGAGCAGTTCTTC
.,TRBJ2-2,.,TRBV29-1,CSVEDIGIGELFF,TGCAGCGTTGAAGATATAGGGATCGGGGAGCTGTTTTTT
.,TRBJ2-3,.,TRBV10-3,CAIKVGLTDTQYF,TGTGCCATCAAGGTCGGTCTTACAGATACGCAGTATTTT
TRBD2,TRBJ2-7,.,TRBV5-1,CASSAGLADEQYF,TGCGCCAGCAGCGCCGGACTAGCGGATGAGCAGTACTTC
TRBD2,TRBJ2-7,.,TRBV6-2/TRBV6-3,CASSGRIYEQYF,TGTGCCAGCAGCGGGAGGATTTACGAGCAGTACTTC